The T cell receptor beta chain under discussion was sequenced for a study of T-cell memory formation after mild COVID-19. The study, taken as a whole, reports: SARS-CoV-2 specificity of second-wave clones peaking day 37 was unconfirmed. Memory sampled before infection contained some responding clones, suggesting cross-reactive memory joined.

This clonotype was seen ten or more times. The antigen remains unidentified. TCRdb recomputed calls from the 5' RACE reads with MiXCR, one row per CDR3 protein. Of roughly 250,000 distinct CDR3 sequences listed, 16% were seen once; the top ten hold around 3.4%. The TCR originated in a man aged 18 to 30 who had mild COVID-19 (a few samples of this study predate the infection). Cell type and time point are not known. The sample consisted of PBMCs or a T cell subset sorted from them (not recorded which).

CDR3 sequence reads: CASSEVTPNRVNGANVLTF. CDR3 nucleotides: TGTGCCAGCAGTGAAGTGACACCGAACAGGGTTAATGGGGCCAACGTCCTGACTTTC. The V and J genes are TRBV6-1 and TRBJ2-6; possible D gene TRBD1, 6 bases. Germline CDR1 MNHNS, CDR2 SASEGT. This CDR3 contains 19 residues. V lost 1 base and J lost 3, with 19 bases in between.